The 7 T cell receptor beta chains in this list originate from one sample, sequenced in a study of T-cell memory formation after mild COVID-19. TCRdb itself ran the 5' RACE reads through MiXCR, one entry per CDR3 protein. The sample holds 70,000 to 100,000 distinct CDR3 sequences; more than 13% are singletons and the top ten take about 43%. The source material was PBMCs or a T cell subset sorted from them (not recorded which). The receptor set was obtained from a man between 18 and 29 years old who had mild COVID-19 (a few samples of this study predate the infection). Cell type and time point are not known.

This clonotype appeared a few times. This chain connects TRBV6-2 or TRBV6-3 to TRBJ2-2; the match to TRBD1 covers 8 bases. The trim removed 7 bases at V and 6 bases at J, leaving 4 bases unmatched. Germline V gene data show CDR1 as MNHEY and CDR2 as SVGEGT. The CDR3 contains 13 residues. Here the CDR3 reads CASKEQGAGELFF. CDR3 nucleotides: TGTGCCAGCAAAGAACAGGGGGCCGGGGAGCTGTTTTTT.

This chain links TRBV5-1 with TRBJ2-7, with TRBD1 identical over 8 bases. Looked up from germline, CDR1 is SGHRS and CDR2 is YFSETQ. The CDR3 is made up of 14 amino acids. Trimming took 4 bases from V and 1 from J; bases not matched to a gene: 4. Here the CDR3 reads CASSPTGVSYEQYF. CDR3 nucleotide sequence: TGCGCCAGCAGCCCGACAGGGGTTTCCTACGAGCAGTACTTC.

The CDR3 here is CASSQVLGASTGELFF. CDR3 bases: TGCGCCAGCAGCCAAGTTTTGGGAGCGAGCACCGGGGAGCTGTTTTTT. The rearrangement uses TRBV4-3 and TRBJ2-2; the D gene is possibly TRBD2 (5 bases). The CDR3 is made up of 16 amino acids. The germline CDR1 and CDR2 sequences are LGHNA and YSLEER. V was pared by 1 base and J by 4 bases, with 13 bases between.

The gene calls are TRBV2 and TRBJ2-1; either TRBD1 or TRBD2 may supply D (5 bases each). This CDR3 contains 16 residues. The germline V and J ends were trimmed by 2 bases and 8 bases, with 19 bases remaining between them. CDR1 and CDR2 from the germline V gene are SNHLY and FYNNEI. CDR3 loop: CASSESTGTGNDEQFF. The DNA for the CDR3 is TGTGCCAGCAGTGAATCAACCGGGACGGGAAACGATGAGCAGTTCTTC. Complete variable domain (other parts from reference TRBV2 and TRBJ2-1): EPEVTQTPSHQVTQMGQEVILRCVPISNHLYFYWYRQILGQKVEFLVSFYNNEISEKSEIFDDQFSVERPDGSNFTLKIRSTKLEDSAMYFCASSESTGTGNDEQFFGPGTRLTVL.

This clonotype was found many times. V gene TRBV9 combines with J gene TRBJ2-2, with 7 bases aligning to TRBD1. The CDR3 totals 15 residues. The germline gives CDR1 SGDLS, CDR2 YYNGEE. The ends lost 3 bases at V and 0 bases at J; junction bases unmatched: 2. This CDR3 reads CASSADRANTGELFF. As DNA, the CDR3 is TGTGCCAGCAGCGCCGACAGGGCGAACACCGGGGAGCTGTTTTTT.

The rearrangement uses TRBV4-2 and TRBJ2-7; no clear D. Trimming cost V 0 bases and J 6 bases, with 9 bases left between them. CDR1 is LGHNA and CDR2 is YNFKEQ in the germline V gene. The CDR3 is 13 residues long. CDR3 loop: CASSQDTGFEQYF. In DNA, the CDR3 is TGTGCCAGCAGCCAAGATACCGGGTTCGAGCAGTACTTC.

This clonotype showed up many times. The chain employs TRBV7-8 and TRBJ2-3; 8 nucleotides match TRBD1. The CDR3 has 16 residues. CDR1 is SGHVS and CDR2 is FQNEAQ in the germline V gene. The V gene end was trimmed by 5 bases and the J gene end by 4 bases; junction bases not matched to a gene: 11. The CDR3 nucleotides are TGTGCCAGCAGCGCAACAGGGGGTCGAGCTGCAGATACGCAGTATTTT. Amino acid sequence: CASSATGGRAADTQYF.